These 2 T cell receptor beta chains came from one sample sequenced in a study of control samples from healthy donors and cancer patients. Libraries were prepared by immunoSEQ multiplex PCR; TCRdb keeps only in-frame clonotypes and omits some of them. The table shows about 160,000 clones, with about 94% occurring only once. Source material: blood. These receptors were taken from a woman between 40 and 55 years old in good health.

This chain's CDR3 is CASRFRRQETQYF. CDR3 sequence (DNA): TGTGCCAGCAGATTCCGACGGCAAGAGACCCAGTACTTC. The gene calls are TRBV6-5 and TRBJ2-5, with no clear D. Trimming pared 6 bases from V and 2 bases from J, leaving 10 bases between. CDR3 length: 13 amino acids. Germline V gives CDR1 MNHEY, CDR2 SVGAGI.

The chain uses TRBV20-1 and TRBJ1-2; no definite D call. The V gene lost 6 bases and the J gene lost 0 bases, with 5 bases spanning the gap. There are 11 residues in the CDR3. Germline CDR1 reads DFQATT; CDR2 reads SNEGSKA (reference sequence). The CDR3, as DNA: TGCAGTGCGCCTACTAACTATGGCTACACCTTC. Its protein product is CSAPTNYGYTF.